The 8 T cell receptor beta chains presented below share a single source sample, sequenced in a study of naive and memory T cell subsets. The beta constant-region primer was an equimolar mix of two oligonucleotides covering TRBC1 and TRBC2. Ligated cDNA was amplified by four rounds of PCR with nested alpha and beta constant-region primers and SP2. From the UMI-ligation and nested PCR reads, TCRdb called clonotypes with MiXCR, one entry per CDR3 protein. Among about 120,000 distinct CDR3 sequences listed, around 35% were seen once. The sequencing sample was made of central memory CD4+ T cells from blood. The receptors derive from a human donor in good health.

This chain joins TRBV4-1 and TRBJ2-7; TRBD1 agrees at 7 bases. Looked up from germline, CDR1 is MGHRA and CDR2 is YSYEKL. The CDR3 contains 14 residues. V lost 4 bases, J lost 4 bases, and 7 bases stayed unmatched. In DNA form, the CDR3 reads TGCGCCAGCAGCCTCGTCGAGGGGGCATACGAGCAGTACTTC. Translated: CASSLVEGAYEQYF.

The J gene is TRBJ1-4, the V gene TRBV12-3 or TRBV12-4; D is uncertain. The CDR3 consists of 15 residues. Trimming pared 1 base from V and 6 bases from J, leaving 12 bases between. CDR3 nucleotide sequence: TGTGCCAGCAGTTTAGGTATCCACCCTGATGAAAAACTGTTTTTT. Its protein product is CASSLGIHPDEKLFF.

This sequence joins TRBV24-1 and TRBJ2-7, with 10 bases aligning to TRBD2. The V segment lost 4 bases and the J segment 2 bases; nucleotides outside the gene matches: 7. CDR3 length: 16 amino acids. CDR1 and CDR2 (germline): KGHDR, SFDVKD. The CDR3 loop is CATSDTVAGGPYEQYF. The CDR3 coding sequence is TGTGCCACCAGTGACACCGTAGCGGGAGGACCCTACGAGCAGTACTTC.

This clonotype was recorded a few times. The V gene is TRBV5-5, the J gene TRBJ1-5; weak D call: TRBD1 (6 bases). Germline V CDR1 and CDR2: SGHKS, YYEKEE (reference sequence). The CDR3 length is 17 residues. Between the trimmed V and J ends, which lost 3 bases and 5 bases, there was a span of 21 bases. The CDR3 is CASSSATGMGWDQPQHF. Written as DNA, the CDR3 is TGTGCCAGCAGCTCCGCTACAGGGATGGGCTGGGATCAGCCCCAGCATTTT. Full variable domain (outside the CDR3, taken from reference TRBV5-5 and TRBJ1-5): DAGVTQSPTHLIKTRGQQVTLRCSPISGHKSVSWYQQVLGQGPQFIFQYYEKEERGRGNFPDRFSARQFPNYSSELNVNALLLGDSALYLCASSSATGMGWDQPQHFGDGTRLSIL.

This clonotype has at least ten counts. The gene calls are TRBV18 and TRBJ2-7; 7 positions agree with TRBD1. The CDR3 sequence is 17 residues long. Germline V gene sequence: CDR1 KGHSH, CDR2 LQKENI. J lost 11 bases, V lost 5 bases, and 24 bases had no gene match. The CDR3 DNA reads TGTGCCAGCTCATTGTACGGTCCGGGACAGAGAGAATGGTTGAAGTACTTC. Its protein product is CASSLYGPGQREWLKYF.

The CDR3 DNA is TGTGCCAGTAGTATAGATCTGCCCGCGGGAGGGGTTATTAGCACAGATACGCAGTATTTT. Its translation: CASSIDLPAGGVISTDTQYF. The J gene is TRBJ2-3, the V gene TRBV19; TRBD2 agrees at 9 bases. With 0 bases clipped from V and 0 bases from J, the junction kept 13 bases outside the gene matches. The CDR3 has 20 amino acids. Germline V gene lookup returns CDR1 LNHDA and CDR2 SQIVND (reference sequence).

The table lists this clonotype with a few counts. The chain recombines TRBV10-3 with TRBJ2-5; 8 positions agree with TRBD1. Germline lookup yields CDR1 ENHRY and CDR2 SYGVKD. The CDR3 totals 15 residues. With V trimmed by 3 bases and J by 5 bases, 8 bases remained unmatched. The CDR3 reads CAISDYDRGRETQYF. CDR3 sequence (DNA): TGTGCCATCAGTGATTACGACAGGGGACGGGAGACCCAGTACTTC.

The CDR3 nucleotides are TGTGCCAGCAGTTTGGGTAGCGGCTACGAGCAGTACTTC. Protein sequence: CASSLGSGYEQYF. This sequence joins TRBV28 and TRBJ2-7, with a weak D call TRBD2 (6 bases). Trimming took off 3 bases at V and 3 bases at J, with 9 bases between the two ends. This CDR3 has 13 amino acids. Germline CDR1 MDHEN, CDR2 SYDVKM.